The 12 T cell receptor beta chains listed next were all sequenced from one sample in a study of blood T cell repertoires in COVID-19. Repertoires were generated with immunoSEQ multiplex PCR, while TCRdb's copy carries only in-frame clones and drops some. The sample contains about 70,000 clones, approximately 83% of which appear only once. Source material: peripheral blood. Receptors originate from a human donor in a cohort sampled during active COVID-19.

CDR3 DNA sequence: TGTGCCACCGGGTTTGGCAGGGGGCTATATGGCTACACCTTC. It yields the protein CATGFGRGLYGYTF. The V and J genes are TRBV15 and TRBJ1-2, with 8 positions matching TRBD1. V shed 8 bases and J 5 bases; nucleotides not matched to a gene: 10. CDR1 LNHNV and CDR2 YYDKDF come from the germline V gene (reference sequence). CDR3 size: 14 residues.

The gene calls are TRBV11-2 and TRBJ2-1; the D gene is possibly TRBD1 (6 bases). CDR1 and CDR2 from the germline V gene are SGHAT and FQNNGV. V was clipped by 3 bases and J by 15 bases, with 18 bases between them. This CDR3 is built from 13 residues. CDR3 in amino acids: CASSLDTGLSGFF. In DNA, the CDR3 is TGTGCCAGCAGCTTGGATACAGGGTTGAGCGGGTTCTTC.

This clone has only a few counts. V gene TRBV30 combines with J gene TRBJ1-5; 7 bases are a match to TRBD1. Per germline, CDR1 GTSNPN and CDR2 SVGIG (reference sequence). The CDR3 loop spans 15 amino acids. Unmatched junction bases numbered 6, after V lost 2 bases and J lost 2 bases. The CDR3 loop is CAWSTGTVRNQPQHF. DNA of the CDR3: TGTGCCTGGAGTACCGGGACAGTTCGCAATCAGCCCCAGCATTTT.

The V and J genes are TRBV3-1 (or the pseudogene TRBV3-2) and TRBJ2-7, with 7 bases aligning to TRBD1. The CDR3 spans 15 residues. Trimming removed 1 base from V and 3 bases from J; junction bases left unmatched: 6. Germline lookup yields CDR1 LGHDT and CDR2 YNNKEL (reference sequence). CDR3 loop: CASSQGSAGGYEQYF. The CDR3 region has the DNA TGTGCCAGCAGCCAAGGATCGGCAGGGGGCTACGAGCAGTACTTC.

The rearrangement links TRBV7-9 to TRBJ2-7; weak D call: TRBD2 (6 bases). The CDR3 sequence is 14 residues long. Germline V lookup: CDR1 SEHNR, CDR2 FQNEAQ (reference sequence). With 0 bases removed from V and 2 bases from J, the gap between germline ends came to 8 bases. The CDR3 DNA reads TGTGCCAGCAGCTTAGCAGGGACTCCCTACGAGCAGTACTTC. Translated, it gives CASSLAGTPYEQYF. The complete variable domain, with remaining parts taken from reference TRBV7-9 and TRBJ2-7, reads DTGVSQNPRHKITKRGQNVTFRCDPISEHNRLYWYRQTLGQGPEFLTYFQNEAQLEKSRLLSDRFSAERPKGSFSTLEIQRTEQGDSAMYLCASSLAGTPYEQYFGPGTRLTVT.

This chain uses TRBV2 with TRBJ1-6; a possible D gene is TRBD1 (6 bases). Germline CDR1 SNHLY, CDR2 FYNNEI. CDR3 length: 14 amino acids. Trimming stripped 4 bases from V and 6 bases from J, with 10 bases between. CDR3 nucleotide sequence: TGTGCCAGCAGTGTGTACAGGGCTAATTCACCCCTCCACTTT. It codes for CASSVYRANSPLHF.

This chain connects TRBV15 to TRBJ2-5, with 9 bases lining up with TRBD2. The V gene's germline CDR1 is LNHNV and CDR2 YYDKDF (reference sequence). J lost 4 bases, V lost 0 bases, and 6 bases had no gene match. This CDR3 spans 16 amino acids. The DNA of the CDR3 is TGTGCCACCAGCAGAGAGGGCGGGGGGGCCGTAGAGACCCAGTACTTC. Encoded protein: CATSREGGGAVETQYF.

The chain carries TRBV28 and TRBJ2-7, with 10 bases identical to TRBD1. J was trimmed by 7 bases and V by 4 bases; bases with no gene match: 4. The CDR3 covers 13 residues. The germline CDR1 and CDR2 sequences are MDHEN and SYDVKM. The CDR3 nucleotides read TGTGCCAGCAGTTCCGGGGACAGGGGAGAGCAGTACTTC. Translation: CASSSGDRGEQYF.

The chain is built from TRBV9 and TRBJ2-1, with 10 bases that match TRBD2. With 1 base clipped from V and 4 bases from J, the junction kept 5 bases outside the gene matches. CDR1 and CDR2 (germline): SGDLS, YYNGEE. The CDR3 totals 16 residues. The CDR3 DNA follows: TGTGCCAGCAGCGTAAGCGGGGGGGCCGGGTACAATGAGCAGTTCTTC. Translation gives CASSVSGGAGYNEQFF.

This sequence joins TRBV30 and TRBJ1-6; 7 bases match TRBD1. From germline, CDR1 is GTSNPN and CDR2 SVGIG (reference sequence). The CDR3 spans 13 residues. The trim removed 5 bases at V and 9 bases at J, leaving 7 bases unmatched. Here the CDR3 reads CAWSPGGRSPLHF. Here the CDR3 DNA reads TGTGCCTGGTCGCCAGGGGGACGTTCACCCCTCCACTTT. Filled out from reference TRBV30 and TRBJ1-6, the complete variable domain reads SQTIHQWPATLVQPVGSPLSLECTVEGTSNPNLYWYRQAAGRGLQLLFYSVGIGQISSEVPQNLSASRPQDRQFILSSKKLLLSDSGFYLCAWSPGGRSPLHFGNGTRLTVT.

This rearrangement joins TRBV3-1 (or the pseudogene TRBV3-2) to TRBJ1-3; D gene ambiguous. The CDR3 is 13 residues long. The V end lost 0 bases, the J end lost 4 bases, and 4 bases lay between the germline ends. Germline CDR1 is LGHDT and CDR2 is YNNKEL (reference sequence). The CDR3 DNA is TGTGCCAGCAGCCAAGATCAGGGAAACACCATATATTTT. This translates into CASSQDQGNTIYF.

This clone was picked up one time. This rearrangement joins TRBV7-9 to TRBJ2-1, with D unresolved. V was clipped by 5 bases and J by 5 bases, with 16 bases between them. CDR1 and CDR2 from the germline V gene are SEHNR and FQNEAQ (reference sequence). CDR3 length: 15 residues. The CDR3 is CASSPHWQEDNEQFF. The CDR3 nucleotides are TGTGCCAGCAGCCCTCACTGGCAGGAAGACAATGAGCAGTTCTTC.